The 4 T cell receptor beta chains below all came from one sample that was sequenced in a study of CD8 T cells in Susac syndrome. An input of about 0.45 to 1 ug of RNA was subjected to reverse transcription using random hexamers. TCRdb re-called the immunoSEQ multiplex PCR reads through MiXCR, storing one row per CDR3 protein. The repertoire holds some 110,000 distinct CDR3 sequences, with more than 80% as singletons. Specimen: CD8+ T cells from PBMCs. The receptors were gathered from a human donor with multiple sclerosis.

V gene TRBV5-1 combines with J gene TRBJ1-2, with a possible D match to TRBD1 (5 bases). The CDR3 has 12 residues. The germline CDR1 and CDR2 sequences are SGHRS and YFSETQ. With 3 bases removed from V and 7 bases from J, the gap between germline ends came to 10 bases. CDR3 amino acids: CASSSQGGGYTF. The CDR3, as DNA: TGCGCCAGCAGCTCCCAGGGAGGTGGCTACACCTTC.

V is TRBV9 and J is TRBJ2-1; D gene unclear. Per germline, CDR1 SGDLS and CDR2 YYNGEE. This CDR3 has 12 residues. Trimming shortened V by 0 bases and J by 9 bases, and 7 bases separated the two germline ends. Here the CDR3 reads CASSVGDREQFF. In nucleotides, the CDR3 is TGTGCCAGCAGCGTAGGGGATCGTGAGCAGTTCTTC.

The chain combines TRBV6-1 with TRBJ2-2; D tentatively reads TRBD1 or TRBD2 (5 bases each). Trimming removed 8 bases from V and 0 bases from J, with 31 bases in between. This CDR3 is built from 21 residues. Germline-derived CDR1 and CDR2 are MNHNS and SASEGT. The chain's CDR3 is CASLKEARTGPPSSNTGELFF. CDR3 coding DNA: TGTGCCAGCCTGAAAGAAGCGAGGACGGGACCACCCAGCTCGAACACCGGGGAGCTGTTTTTT.

This chain links TRBV20-1 with TRBJ2-3, with 7 bases aligning to TRBD1. CDR1 DFQATT and CDR2 SNEGSKA come from the germline V gene (reference sequence). The V and J ends lost 0 bases and 3 bases, in that order; junction bases with no gene match: 9. CDR3 length: 16 residues. The CDR3 is CSARDKDRPRTDTQYF. The DNA of the CDR3 is TGCAGTGCTAGAGACAAGGACAGGCCTAGGACAGATACGCAGTATTTT.